Listed below are T cell receptor beta chains from one sample, sequenced in a study of blood T cell repertoires in COVID-19. The data were produced by immunoSEQ multiplex PCR, yet TCRdb's version contains in-frame clones alone and is incomplete. The repertoire has a few hundred thousand clones, approximately 90% of them found once; the top ten carry approximately 5.2%. Sequenced material: PBMCs or T cells enriched from blood (not recorded which). These receptors came from a woman aged 25-40 years who had recovered from COVID-19. Both conserved end residues are part of each CDR3. D genes are given only for firm matches. Clone size is not always given. Where it is, it says once, few, many or a class for expanded clones.

V: TRBV19
D: NA
J: TRBJ1-3
size: NA
DNA: TGTGCCAGTAGCCCCTTGGGGAGGGCCTCTGGAAACACCATATATTTT
CDR3: CASSPLGRASGNTIYF

V: TRBV9
D: NA
J: TRBJ1-2
size: NA
DNA: TGTGCCAGCAGCGAGACAATCACAGTGGGTATCGGCGGCTACACCTTC
CDR3: CASSETITVGIGGYTF

V: TRBV30
D: TRBD1
J: TRBJ1-5
size: NA
DNA: TGTGCCTGGGCCCCAGGGGGACGGGGTCAGCCCCAGCATTTT
CDR3: CAWAPGGRGQPQHF

V: TRBV10-3
D: NA
J: TRBJ1-1
size: NA
DNA: TGTGCCATCAGTGATGGGGAGTCGGGCACTGAAGCTTTCTTT
CDR3: CAISDGESGTEAFF

V: TRBV27
D: NA
J: TRBJ2-2
size: NA
DNA: TGTGCCAGCAGTACCCGCCGGGATAGAACCCGGGAGCTGTTTTTT
CDR3: CASSTRRDRTRELFF

V: TRBV9
D: TRBD1
J: TRBJ1-1
size: NA
DNA: TGTGCCAGCAGCGTAGGACAGGGAATGTCTGCTGAAGCTTTCTTT
CDR3: CASSVGQGMSAEAFF

V: TRBV9
D: NA
J: TRBJ2-7
size: NA
DNA: TGTGCCAGCAGCACCCGTATCGGCTACGAGCAGTACTTC
CDR3: CASSTRIGYEQYF

V: TRBV2
D: NA
J: TRBJ1-5
size: few
DNA: TGTGCCAGCAGATCCCGGGACTGGGGGCAGCCCCAGCATTTT
CDR3: CASRSRDWGQPQHF

V: TRBV19
D: NA
J: TRBJ1-2
size: NA
DNA: TGTGCCAGTAGTAGGGACGCCAGGGGTGGCTACACCTTC
CDR3: CASSRDARGGYTF

V: TRBV28
D: NA
J: TRBJ2-3
size: NA
DNA: TGTGCCAGCAGACCGGGACAAATCACAGATACGCAGTATTTT
CDR3: CASRPGQITDTQYF

V: TRBV6-5
D: NA
J: TRBJ1-5
size: NA
DNA: TGTGCCAGCAGTTACGGACAGACAAATCAGCCCCAGCATTTT
CDR3: CASSYGQTNQPQHF

V: TRBV9
D: NA
J: TRBJ1-1
size: NA
DNA: TGTGCCAGCAGCCCCCGGGGGGAGCTCTTGACTGAAGCTTTCTTT
CDR3: CASSPRGELLTEAFF

V: TRBV19
D: TRBD1
J: TRBJ1-2
size: few
DNA: TGTGCCAGCCACCCAGGGACAGCTAACTATGGCTACACCTTC
CDR3: CASHPGTANYGYTF

V: TRBV4-3
D: TRBD1
J: TRBJ1-2
size: NA
DNA: TGCGCCAGCAGCCAAGCTCAGGGGGACTATGGCTACACCTTC
CDR3: CASSQAQGDYGYTF

V: TRBV5-6
D: NA
J: TRBJ2-7
size: NA
DNA: TGTGCCAGCAGCTTTGGTGGCAGGGGTTACTCGTACGAGCAGTACTTC
CDR3: CASSFGGRGYSYEQYF

V: TRBV6-5
D: NA
J: TRBJ1-2
size: NA
DNA: TGTGCCAGCAGCAGTGAAGGTGGAGGGGTTTATGGCTACACCTTC
CDR3: CASSSEGGGVYGYTF

V: TRBV14
D: NA
J: TRBJ2-1
size: NA
DNA: TGTGCCAGCAGCCAAGATCCCCAGCGGCGGAATGAGCAGTTCTTC
CDR3: CASSQDPQRRNEQFF

V: TRBV5-6
D: NA
J: TRBJ2-6
size: NA
DNA: TGTGCCAGCAGCCGCTCTGGGGCCAACGTCCTGACTTTC
CDR3: CASSRSGANVLTF

V: TRBV27
D: TRBD2
J: TRBJ2-7
size: NA
DNA: TGTGCCAGCAGTTTCCTTACTAGCGCCCACGCCTACGAGCAGTACTTC
CDR3: CASSFLTSAHAYEQYF